The T cell receptor beta chain described here comes from a study of cytomegalovirus exposure and HLA in healthy donors. The study's findings and limits: As was reported, the classifier diagnosed cytomegalovirus status with high specificity and sensitivity. CMV serostatus was the sole immune exposure data available. Equally common other TCR beta chains were less clonally expanded than HLA-associated ones, a later analysis found.

Worth noting for this clone: The antigen remains undetermined.

CDR1 and CDR2 from the germline V gene are SQVTM and ANQGSEA. CDR3 length: 11 amino acids. V lost 4 bases, J lost 5 bases, and 9 bases lay in between. It was with 60 Vbeta and 13 Jbeta primers that the PCR ran. Using immunoSEQ multiplex PCR, the repertoire was profiled, and TCRdb retains in-frame clones only, with some absent. This sample has tens of thousands of clones, with roughly 72% found just once. What was sequenced was PBMCs. The clonotype comes from a man between 50 and 59 years old in good health and CMV-seronegative. V gene TRBV29-1 combines with J gene TRBJ2-7, with no clear D. The CDR3 region is CSVGDFNEQYF. The CDR3 DNA follows: TGCAGCGTTGGTGACTTCAACGAGCAGTACTTC.